The clone carrying this T cell receptor (beta chain) was observed a handful of times. Its antigen is currently unknown. Amplification of TCR beta CDR3 regions used RNA transcripts. Investigators did first-round RT-PCR with HTBI primers, then second-round multiplex PCR. Using its own MiXCR run on the multiplex PCR reads, TCRdb lists one record per CDR3 protein. The profile shows 350,000 to 450,000 distinct CDR3 sequences, about 16% of them singletons. This sample was included in a study of Graves' ophthalmopathy and Graves' hyperthyroidism. Points from the study as a whole: Using 13 signatures, a model distinguished ophthalmopathy from stable hyperthyroidism, reaching about 89% sensitivity and 81.08% specificity. The authors also found most expanded thyroid clonotypes above 0.001 frequency in blood.

The CDR3 extends over 15 amino acids. CDR1 and CDR2 from the germline V gene are MNHEY and SVGAGI. Losses at the gene ends were 0 bases for V and 7 bases for J; bases not matched to a gene: 8. Uncontrolled infections, pregnancy, lactation or other autoimmune diseases led to patient exclusion. The chain uses TRBV6-5 and TRBJ1-2; 7 positions agree with TRBD1. The sample was peripheral blood. The TCR originated in a woman between 18 and 30 years old with Graves' ophthalmopathy. In DNA, the CDR3 is TGTGCCAGCAGTTACTCCGACAGGGAGTTTGGTGGCTACACCTTC. It encodes CASSYSDREFGGYTF.